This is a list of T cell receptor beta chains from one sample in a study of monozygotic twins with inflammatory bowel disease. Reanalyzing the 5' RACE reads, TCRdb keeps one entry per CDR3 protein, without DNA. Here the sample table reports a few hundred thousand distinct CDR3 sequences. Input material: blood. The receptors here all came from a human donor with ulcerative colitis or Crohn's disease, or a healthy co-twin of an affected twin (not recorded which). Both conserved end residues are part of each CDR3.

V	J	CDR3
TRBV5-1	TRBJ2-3	CASSYNRDRSTDTQYF
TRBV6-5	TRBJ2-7	CASSYGGGSYEQYF
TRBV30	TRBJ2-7	CAWKKEVGHSYEQYF
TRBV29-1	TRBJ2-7	CSVKQGLYEQYF
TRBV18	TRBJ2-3	CASSPFEEGTGTDTQYF
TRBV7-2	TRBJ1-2	CASSLGGWGYTF
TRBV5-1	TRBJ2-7	CASSVGPKYEQYF
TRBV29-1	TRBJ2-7	CSVFPPGGPGEQYF
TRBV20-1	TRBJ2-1	CSASGGSYNEQFF
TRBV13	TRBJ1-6	CASSSGRTYSPLHF
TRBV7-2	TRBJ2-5	CASSLALQGAKETQYF
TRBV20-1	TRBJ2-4	CSARNPGQGLGNIQYF
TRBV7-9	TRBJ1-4	CASSRAGAGNEKLFF
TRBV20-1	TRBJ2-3	CSAPLDTDTQYF
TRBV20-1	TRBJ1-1	CSARDYRRGTEAFF
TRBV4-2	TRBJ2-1	CASSLPSELAGRYSYNEQFF
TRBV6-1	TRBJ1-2	CASSERQGLGYTF
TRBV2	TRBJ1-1	CASSGQGMDTEAFF
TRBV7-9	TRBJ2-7	CASSLVGASISEQYF
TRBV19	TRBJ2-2	CASTQEDRTNTGELFF
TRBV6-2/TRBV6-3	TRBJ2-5	CASRSTTWAWQGAKETQYF
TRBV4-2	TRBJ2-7	CASSQVVSGLAYEQYF
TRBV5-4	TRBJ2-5	CASSLQGTETQYF
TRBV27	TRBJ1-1	CASSFGRSNTEAFF
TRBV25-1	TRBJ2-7	CASSVGGAIEQYF
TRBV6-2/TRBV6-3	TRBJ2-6	CASSYPGTAGANVLTF
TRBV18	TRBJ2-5	CASSPNRGETQYF
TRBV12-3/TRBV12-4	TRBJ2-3	CASRPYRGRKVGADTQYF
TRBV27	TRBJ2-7	CASSFSGISSEQYF
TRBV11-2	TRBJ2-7	CASSLGLAGVEEQYF
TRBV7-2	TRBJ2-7	CASSGRGRQSYEQYF
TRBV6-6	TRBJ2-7	CASSFPGQPNEQYF
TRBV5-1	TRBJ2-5	CASSLISGTGVETQYF
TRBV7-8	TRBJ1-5	CASSPRGGVEGGQPQHF
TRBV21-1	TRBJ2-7	CASSKVSQSYEQYF